The rows below give T cell receptor beta chains drawn from one sample of a study of T cells in Graves' hyperthyroidism and ophthalmopathy. Each CDR3 protein is one row after TCRdb ran MiXCR on the multiplex PCR reads. The sample contains a few hundred thousand distinct CDR3 sequences, roughly an eighth of which appear only once. The material sequenced was blood. These receptors all stem from a middle-aged woman with Graves' ophthalmopathy. CDR3s leave out the opening cysteine and the closing phenylalanine or tryptophan. A D gene is named only where the DNA matches it firmly.

j_call: TRBJ2-7; v_call: TRBV3-1; d_call: .; cdr3_aa: ASSQGWGRYEQY
j_call: TRBJ2-3; v_call: TRBV9; d_call: TRBD2; cdr3_aa: ASSVSSGGTDTQY
j_call: TRBJ2-7; v_call: TRBV6-1; d_call: .; cdr3_aa: ASSRIQGAYEQY
j_call: TRBJ2-2; v_call: TRBV12-3/TRBV12-4; d_call: TRBD1; cdr3_aa: ASSLRFQGAHTGELF
j_call: TRBJ2-5; v_call: TRBV28; d_call: .; cdr3_aa: ASRKRGGETQY
j_call: TRBJ2-7; v_call: TRBV6-6; d_call: .; cdr3_aa: ASSYSPSTSYEQY
j_call: TRBJ1-5; v_call: TRBV24-1; d_call: TRBD1; cdr3_aa: ATSDSGQIQPQH
j_call: TRBJ2-1; v_call: TRBV28; d_call: .; cdr3_aa: ASSSPVNEQF
j_call: TRBJ1-2; v_call: TRBV20-1; d_call: TRBD1; cdr3_aa: SAREPGTGVYGYT
j_call: TRBJ2-7; v_call: TRBV14; d_call: TRBD1; cdr3_aa: ASSYRQGYEQY
j_call: TRBJ1-1; v_call: TRBV2; d_call: .; cdr3_aa: ASLWKAGNTEAF
j_call: TRBJ1-4; v_call: TRBV3-1; d_call: TRBD1; cdr3_aa: ASSDRVDEKLF
j_call: TRBJ2-7; v_call: TRBV20-1; d_call: TRBD2; cdr3_aa: SARTSVFPYEQY
j_call: TRBJ2-2; v_call: TRBV5-1; d_call: .; cdr3_aa: ASSPSRSGELF
j_call: TRBJ2-2; v_call: TRBV27; d_call: .; cdr3_aa: ATASLLNTGELF
j_call: TRBJ2-7; v_call: TRBV11-1; d_call: TRBD2; cdr3_aa: ASSPPSGRAYEQY
j_call: TRBJ1-6; v_call: TRBV3-1; d_call: .; cdr3_aa: ASSQGHTNSPLH
j_call: TRBJ1-2; v_call: TRBV14; d_call: .; cdr3_aa: ASSQGGRFLVT
j_call: TRBJ2-7; v_call: TRBV20-1; d_call: TRBD2; cdr3_aa: SARADLEPSGRAYEQY
j_call: TRBJ2-3; v_call: TRBV5-6; d_call: .; cdr3_aa: ASSLSLGGTDTQY
j_call: TRBJ2-7; v_call: TRBV27; d_call: .; cdr3_aa: ASSLVGSSYEQY
j_call: TRBJ2-4; v_call: TRBV4-2; d_call: TRBD2; cdr3_aa: ASSQEVGRAGGNIQY
j_call: TRBJ2-3; v_call: TRBV5-1; d_call: TRBD2; cdr3_aa: ASSAPGGSTDTQY
j_call: TRBJ2-1; v_call: TRBV18; d_call: .; cdr3_aa: ASSPGQGNEQF
j_call: TRBJ2-1; v_call: TRBV20-1; d_call: .; cdr3_aa: SALAPGEQF
j_call: TRBJ2-7; v_call: TRBV14; d_call: TRBD1; cdr3_aa: ASSLLDRGRDQY
j_call: TRBJ2-1; v_call: TRBV20-1; d_call: TRBD1; cdr3_aa: SARLTQGASYNEQF
j_call: TRBJ2-2; v_call: TRBV19; d_call: .; cdr3_aa: ASRAGTNTGELF
j_call: TRBJ2-2; v_call: TRBV12-3/TRBV12-4; d_call: TRBD1; cdr3_aa: ASSLQGVTGELF
j_call: TRBJ2-1; v_call: TRBV27; d_call: TRBD1; cdr3_aa: ASSVSGTGGRSHEQF
j_call: TRBJ1-6; v_call: TRBV2; d_call: TRBD1; cdr3_aa: ASADRGGNSPLH
j_call: TRBJ2-3; v_call: TRBV20-1; d_call: .; cdr3_aa: SARAWGGNTDTQY
j_call: TRBJ2-7; v_call: TRBV14; d_call: .; cdr3_aa: ASSQWGVVYEQY
j_call: TRBJ2-5; v_call: TRBV19; d_call: .; cdr3_aa: ASSTQMGTQY
j_call: TRBJ1-2; v_call: TRBV20-1; d_call: .; cdr3_aa: SARDVVHRRGSSNYGYT
j_call: TRBJ1-2; v_call: TRBV27; d_call: TRBD1; cdr3_aa: ASSLSGQGYGYT
j_call: TRBJ2-1; v_call: TRBV6-5; d_call: .; cdr3_aa: ASSYSAGPSSYNEQF